The 20 T cell receptor beta chains reported below all come from one sample, sequenced in a study of blood T cell repertoires in COVID-19. Measured with immunoSEQ multiplex PCR; TCRdb has only the in-frame clones, and not every one. The table shows 100,000 or so clones, with 91% occurring only once. The sequenced material came from peripheral blood. Receptors originate from a man younger than 35 with acute or convalescent COVID-19.

The genes are TRBV27 and TRBJ1-2, with D unclear. The CDR3 sequence is 14 residues long. In germline, CDR1 is MNHEY, CDR2 SMNVEV (reference sequence). Deletions cut 5 bases from V and 0 bases from J, with 10 bases between. DNA for the CDR3: TGTGCCAGCAGTCCACGGAGTGCTAACTATGGCTACACCTTC. Its translation: CASSPRSANYGYTF.

V usage is TRBV5-6 and J usage is TRBJ1-1; 8 bases line up with TRBD1. The CDR3 contains 15 residues. Trimming cost V 5 bases and J 3 bases; bases outside gene matches: 9. The germline V gene has CDR1 SGHDT and CDR2 YYEEEE. CDR3 in DNA: TGTGCCAGCAGTTTGTGGACAGGGCTACACACTGAAGCTTTCTTT. Protein product: CASSLWTGLHTEAFF.

The gene calls are TRBV18 and TRBJ1-1, with a tentative D call TRBD1 (5 bases). The CDR3 loop spans 14 amino acids. Trimming removed 3 bases at V and 2 bases at J, with 10 bases between. Germline-derived CDR1 and CDR2 are KGHSH and LQKENI. The CDR3 loop reads CASSPTEHNTEAFF. The CDR3 DNA reads as TGTGCCAGCTCACCGACAGAACACAACACTGAAGCTTTCTTT.

This sequence joins TRBV4-1 and TRBJ2-2, with 10 bases fitting TRBD2. Trimming removed 5 bases from V and 0 bases from J; junction bases left unmatched: 15. Germline assignment: CDR1 MGHRA and CDR2 YSYEKL. The CDR3 sequence is 20 residues long. In DNA form, the CDR3 reads TGCGCCAGCAGCTTTCTTATAGCGGGGGGCCCGAGACCGAACACCGGGGAGCTGTTTTTT. It translates to CASSFLIAGGPRPNTGELFF.

The chain links TRBV5-6 to TRBJ1-2, with TRBD1 matching 9 bases. The CDR3 has 13 residues. Germline assignment: CDR1 SGHDT and CDR2 YYEEEE. Trimming took 4 bases from V and 6 from J; bases not matched to a gene: 4. CDR3 protein: CASSGQGWDGYTF. The CDR3 DNA reads TGTGCCAGCAGCGGACAGGGGTGGGATGGCTACACCTTC. Looking up the rest from reference TRBV5-6 and TRBJ1-2 gives the full variable domain: DAGVTQSPTHLIKTRGQQVTLRCSPKSGHDTVSWYQQALGQGPQFIFQYYEEEERQRGNFPDRFSGHQFPNYSSELNVNALLLGDSALYLCASSGQGWDGYTFGSGTRLTVV.

The rearrangement uses TRBV5-6 and TRBJ1-2, with D perhaps TRBD1 (6 bases). V lost 0 bases and J 6 bases, leaving 12 bases between the germline ends. CDR1 SGHDT and CDR2 YYEEEE come from the germline V gene. This CDR3 region has 14 residues. The CDR3 sequence: CASSLVSGVDGYTF. The CDR3 bases are TGTGCCAGCAGCTTGGTGTCAGGGGTGGATGGCTACACCTTC.

J is TRBJ2-1 and V is TRBV25-1; weak D call: TRBD2 (5 bases). The CDR3 length is 14 residues. The germline V gene encodes CDR1 MGHDK and CDR2 SYGVNS. V was pared by 7 bases and J by 2 bases, with 12 bases between. In DNA, the CDR3 is TGTGCCAGCAAGAAAGCGGAGGCCTACAATGAGCAGTTCTTC. Its protein is CASKKAEAYNEQFF.

CDR3 residues: CASSPPRRRETQYF. The CDR3 DNA reads as TGTGCCAGCTCACCACCGAGACGGAGAGAGACCCAGTACTTC. The gene calls are TRBV18 and TRBJ2-5; D gene unclear. The CDR3 length is 14 residues. Trimming shortened V by 0 bases and J by 4 bases, and 9 bases separated the two germline ends. Germline V gives CDR1 KGHSH, CDR2 LQKENI.

This rearrangement joins TRBV5-1 to TRBJ2-1; possible D gene TRBD1, 5 bases. The CDR3 contains 16 residues. Deletions cut 4 bases from V and 3 bases from J, with 17 bases between. Germline V CDR1 and CDR2: SGHRS, YFSETQ. The CDR3 DNA is TGCGCCAGCAGCATTTTACAGGTCCGCGACTACAATGAGCAGTTCTTC. It codes for CASSILQVRDYNEQFF.

This clone has only one observation. The chain recombines TRBV12-3 or TRBV12-4 with TRBJ1-1, with D uncertain. V shed 5 bases and J shed 2 bases, with 6 bases lying between them. This CDR3 has 12 amino acids. CDR3 protein: CASSLPNTEAFF. DNA for the CDR3: TGTGCCAGCAGTCTCCCTAACACTGAAGCTTTCTTT.

With respect to this clone: One end of the junction varies from germline; a read error may be responsible. The CDR3 nucleotides are TGCGCCAGCAGCCAAGACGGTGGGGCAGGGGAGCCCGTCTTC. Protein sequence: CASSQDGGAGEPVF. The chain couples TRBV4-1 to TRBJ1-2, with D maybe TRBD1 (6 bases). The CDR3 runs to 14 residues. Germline lookup yields CDR1 MGHRA and CDR2 YSYEKL.

In its sample, this clone was seen a few times. J is TRBJ2-3 and V is TRBV5-1, with a tentative D call TRBD1 (6 bases). The V gene lost 7 bases and the J gene lost 0 bases, with 12 bases spanning the gap. This CDR3 contains 14 residues. CDR1 is SGHRS, CDR2 YFSETQ, per germline. DNA of the CDR3: TGCGCCAGCCGGGACACTTCTAGCACAGATACGCAGTATTTT. Amino acids: CASRDTSSTDTQYF.

The chain recombines TRBV19 with TRBJ1-1; TRBD1 matches at 9 bases. CDR3 size: 16 residues. Germline V lookup: CDR1 LNHDA, CDR2 SQIVND (reference sequence). Trimming cost V 4 bases and J 3 bases; bases outside gene matches: 9. The CDR3 DNA is TGTGCCAGTAGTACAACAGGGGGCCAGGTGGACACTGAAGCTTTCTTT. Its translation is CASSTTGGQVDTEAFF.

The rearrangement joins TRBV6-5 to TRBJ1-1, with no clear D. V was shortened by 6 bases and J by 7 bases, with 12 bases between the two germline ends. From germline, CDR1 is MNHEY and CDR2 SVGAGI. The CDR3 is 12 residues long. The CDR3 DNA is TGTGCCAGCAGAATCTGGTCGGGTGAAGCTTTCTTT. Translated: CASRIWSGEAFF.

The V and J genes are TRBV7-2 and TRBJ1-1; D gene uncertain. The CDR3 has 12 residues. CDR1 is SGHTA, CDR2 FQGNSA, per germline. Trimming took 3 bases from V and 5 from J, leaving 7 bases between them. CDR3 sequence reads: CASSLEWTEAFF. The CDR3 DNA reads TGTGCCAGCAGCTTGGAGTGGACTGAAGCTTTCTTT.

V and J are TRBV27 and TRBJ2-2; TRBD2 matches at 11 bases. Germline V gene data show CDR1 as MNHEY and CDR2 as SMNVEV (reference sequence). V lost 9 bases, J lost 5 bases, and 11 bases stayed unmatched. The CDR3 has 16 residues. CDR3 region: CASSPLLAGGTGELFF. As DNA, the CDR3 is TGTGCCAGTTCACCCCTTCTAGCGGGAGGTACCGGGGAGCTGTTTTTT.

This rearrangement joins TRBV5-5 to TRBJ1-1; TRBD1 matches 9 bases. This CDR3 is built from 16 residues. The V and J ends lost 4 bases and 4 bases, in that order; junction bases with no gene match: 11. Looked up from germline, CDR1 is SGHKS and CDR2 is YYEKEE (reference sequence). Written as DNA, the CDR3 is TGTGCCAGCAGCAGATGGGGACAGGGATCGGGCACTGAAGCTTTCTTT. Amino acids: CASSRWGQGSGTEAFF.

The chain is built from TRBV7-9 and TRBJ2-1, with D possibly TRBD2 on 6 matching bases. In germline, CDR1 is SEHNR, CDR2 FQNEAQ (reference sequence). Trimming left V 1 base short and J 6 bases short, with 13 bases between. The length of the CDR3 is 15 residues. The CDR3 protein is CASSLGGGVPNEQFF. CDR3 coding DNA: TGTGCCAGCAGCTTAGGGGGAGGCGTTCCCAATGAGCAGTTCTTC.

The chain joins TRBV19 to TRBJ1-5, with TRBD1 matching over 8 bases. Germline CDR1 and CDR2: LNHDA and SQIVND (reference sequence). V was clipped by 6 bases and J by 4 bases; unmatched bases: 11. The CDR3 has 16 residues. CDR3 nucleotide sequence: TGTGCCAGTAGCTACCTGCAGGGGGCAAATAATCAGCCCCAGCATTTT. Translation: CASSYLQGANNQPQHF.

The chain carries TRBV2 and TRBJ1-5, with D uncertain. The CDR3 extends over 16 amino acids. Trimming removed 4 bases at V and 4 bases at J, with 17 bases between. In germline, CDR1 is SNHLY, CDR2 FYNNEI. CDR3 coding DNA: TGTGCCAGCAGTGTACGAGAGGGCCTGGGGAATCAGCCCCAGCATTTT. It encodes CASSVREGLGNQPQHF.